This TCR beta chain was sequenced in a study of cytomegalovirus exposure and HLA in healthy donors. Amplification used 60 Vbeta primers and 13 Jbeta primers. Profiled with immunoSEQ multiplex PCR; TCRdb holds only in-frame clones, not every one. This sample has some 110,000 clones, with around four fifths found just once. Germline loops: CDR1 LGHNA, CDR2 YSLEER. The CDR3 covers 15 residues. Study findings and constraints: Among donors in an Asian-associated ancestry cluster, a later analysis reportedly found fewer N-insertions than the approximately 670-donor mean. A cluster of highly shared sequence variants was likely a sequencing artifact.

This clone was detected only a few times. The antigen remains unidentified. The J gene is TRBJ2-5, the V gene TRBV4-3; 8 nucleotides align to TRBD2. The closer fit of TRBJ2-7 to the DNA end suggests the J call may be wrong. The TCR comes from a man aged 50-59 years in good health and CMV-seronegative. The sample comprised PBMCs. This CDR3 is CASSQDRASGYEQYF. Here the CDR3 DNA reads TGCGCCAGCAGCCAAGATAGGGCTAGCGGGTACGAGCAGTACTTC.